Following are 4 T cell receptor beta chains from one sample sequenced in a study of OX40 agonist ivuxolimab in advanced cancers. TCRdb's copy holds only in-frame clones and misses some; the assay was immunoSEQ multiplex PCR. This table holds 65,000 to 95,000 clones, around nine tenths found once. Sequencing used CD4+ or CD8+ T cells sorted from blood, obtained in a trial of the OX40 agonist ivuxolimab. These receptors were obtained from an adult with an advanced solid tumor such as melanoma, head and neck, liver or kidney cancer.

V and J are TRBV19 and TRBJ2-2, with 8 bases that match TRBD1. CDR1 and CDR2 from the germline V gene are LNHDA and SQIVND (reference sequence). The CDR3 length is 17 residues. Trimming cost V 7 bases and J 4 bases; bases outside gene matches: 14. The CDR3 reads CASKVKGDRQATGELFF. In DNA form, the CDR3 reads TGTGCCAGTAAGGTAAAGGGGGACAGGCAAGCCACCGGGGAGCTGTTTTTT.

This chain connects TRBV2 to TRBJ2-3; the match to TRBD2 covers 7 bases. V trimming: 5 bases; J trimming: 4 bases; junction bases outside the gene matches: 3. CDR3 length: 13 residues. CDR1 is SNHLY, CDR2 FYNNEI, per germline. This CDR3 is CASSWGGADTQYF. CDR3 nucleotides: TGTGCCAGCAGTTGGGGGGGGGCAGATACGCAGTATTTT.

Of note for this clone: One end of the junction is discordant with germline, which a read error may explain. This chain uses TRBV5-4 with TRBJ1-3, with unresolved D. CDR1 is SGHNT, CDR2 YYREEE, per germline (reference sequence). The CDR3 covers 14 residues. CDR3 amino acids: CASSQGGTGNTIYF. The CDR3 bases are TGCGCCAGCAGCCAAGGAGGGACTGGAAACACCATATATTTT. Variable domain in full (rest from reference TRBV5-4 and TRBJ1-3): ETGVTQSPTHLIKTRGQQVTLRCSSQSGHNTVSWYQQALGQGPQFIFQYYREEENGRGNFPPRFSGLQFPNYSSELNVNALELDDSALYLCASSQGGTGNTIYFGEGSWLTVV.

This clone was seen once. J is TRBJ2-1 and V is TRBV18, with 7 nucleotides matching TRBD1. The germline V gene has CDR1 KGHSH and CDR2 LQKENI. With 2 bases clipped from V and 2 bases from J, the junction kept 3 bases outside the gene matches. This CDR3 has 15 amino acids. Here the CDR3 DNA reads TGTGCCAGCTCACCATCCGGACAGGCCTACAATGAGCAGTTCTTC. This gives the protein CASSPSGQAYNEQFF.